These T cell receptor beta chains were read from a single sample in a study of cytomegalovirus exposure and HLA in healthy donors. Profiled with immunoSEQ multiplex PCR; TCRdb holds only in-frame clones, not every one. The sample consists of 150,000 to 200,000 clones, about 77% of them appearing once. Sequencing input: PBMCs. These TCRs come from a woman in her 30s in good health and CMV-seropositive. The CDR3 runs from the conserved cysteine through the conserved F or W. A D gene is named only where the DNA matches it firmly. The size field is filled for only some rows; it gives once, few, many or a size class.

v_call	d_call	clone_size	j_call	cdr3_nt	cdr3_aa
TRBV19	-	few	TRBJ1-1	TGTGCCAGTCTAGAGAACACTGAAGCTTTCTTT	CASLENTEAFF
TRBV5-6	TRBD1	-	TRBJ2-5	TGTGCCAGCAGCCCGAGGGGGCTAGAGACCCAGTACTTC	CASSPRGLETQYF
TRBV28	TRBD1	-	TRBJ2-6	TGTGCCAGCAGTCCAACAGGGGGCGTCCCTGGGGCCAACGTCCTGACTTTC	CASSPTGGVPGANVLTF
TRBV7-9	-	-	TRBJ2-5	TGTGCCAGCAGCTTACAGGGTCTCCAAGAGACCCAGTACTTC	CASSLQGLQETQYF
TRBV10-2	-	once	TRBJ2-3	TGCGCCAGCAGTGAGAGAGGATCACCTATCACAGATACGCAGTATTTT	CASSERGSPITDTQYF
TRBV7-6	-	-	TRBJ1-1	TGTGCCAGCAGTTTACAGGGATCTGAAGCTTTCTTT	CASSLQGSEAFF
TRBV19	-	-	TRBJ2-6	TGTGCCAGTAAAATCGTCACTACCTTCTCTGGGGCCAACGTCCTGACTTTC	CASKIVTTFSGANVLTF
TRBV10-3	TRBD1	-	TRBJ1-6	TGTGCCATCAGTGGATCCCCGGGACAGGGGAATTCACCCCTCAACTTT	CAISGSPGQGNSPLNF
TRBV5-1	TRBD1	-	TRBJ2-5	TGCGCCAGCACTCTAACGGGACAGGGGGTTGGTGAGACCCAGTACTTC	CASTLTGQGVGETQYF
TRBV28	-	-	TRBJ2-7	TGTGCCAGCAGCCGAACCCCTTTGGCGGGAATCTACGAGCAGTACTTC	CASSRTPLAGIYEQYF
TRBV5-1	-	-	TRBJ2-7	TGCGCCAGCAGCCGGCTAGGGACTGGTTCCTACGAGCAGTACTTC	CASSRLGTGSYEQYF
TRBV2	TRBD2	-	TRBJ2-1	TGTGCCAGCAGTGGGATCGGGGGGGGTGGAACTGAGCAGTTCTTC	CASSGIGGGGTEQFF
TRBV7-9	-	-	TRBJ1-5	TGTGCCAGCTCCCCTACAGGCTCTGGAAATCAGCCCCAGCATTTT	CASSPTGSGNQPQHF
TRBV15	-	-	TRBJ2-7	TGTGCCACCAGCAGAGGGCAGGGAATTTTCAGCTACGAGCAGTACTTC	CATSRGQGIFSYEQYF
TRBV7-6	-	-	TRBJ1-5	TGTGCCAGCAGCCCCGCGTCGGGTTATAGCAATCAGCCCCAGCATTTT	CASSPASGYSNQPQHF
TRBV5-4	-	-	TRBJ2-3	TGTGCCAGCAGCTTAGGGACGCGGGGCAAGTCTAGCACAGATACGCAGTATTTT	CASSLGTRGKSSTDTQYF
TRBV19	-	-	TRBJ1-1	TGTGCCAGTAGCGTAACGGACGCGGGCAGAAAGAACACTGAAGCTTTCTTT	CASSVTDAGRKNTEAFF
TRBV7-3	TRBD2	-	TRBJ2-1	TGTGCCAGCGGCTTCAAGCGGGGGGGCCTGCAGTTCTTC	CASGFKRGGLQFF
TRBV7-8	TRBD2	-	TRBJ2-5	TGTGCCAGCAGTGTTCTAGCGGGAGGGCCGGGAGAGACCCAGTACTTC	CASSVLAGGPGETQYF
TRBV7-9	-	few	TRBJ1-2	TGTGCCAGCAGCTTAGACCTGGGGAGGGAGGACTATGGCTACACCTTC	CASSLDLGREDYGYTF
TRBV28	-	-	TRBJ1-4	TGTGCCAGCAAAGCAGGAATTACTAATGAAAAACTGTTTTTT	CASKAGITNEKLFF
TRBV27	-	-	TRBJ1-2	TGTGCCAGCAGTCCCCGCCTGCGGGACCGCCACTATGGCTACACCTTC	CASSPRLRDRHYGYTF
TRBV12-5	-	-	TRBJ2-1	TGTGCTAGTGGGGAGGGAGCCAGCACCGTCTACAATGAGCAGTTCTTC	CASGEGASTVYNEQFF
TRBV11-2	-	-	TRBJ1-3	TGTGCCAGCAGCTTAGATCGGGGTGGACCTGGAAACACCATATATTTT	CASSLDRGGPGNTIYF
TRBV7-2	-	-	TRBJ2-3	TGTGCCAACAGCACCAGGGCGGGGACCCCAGATACGCAGTATTTT	CANSTRAGTPDTQYF